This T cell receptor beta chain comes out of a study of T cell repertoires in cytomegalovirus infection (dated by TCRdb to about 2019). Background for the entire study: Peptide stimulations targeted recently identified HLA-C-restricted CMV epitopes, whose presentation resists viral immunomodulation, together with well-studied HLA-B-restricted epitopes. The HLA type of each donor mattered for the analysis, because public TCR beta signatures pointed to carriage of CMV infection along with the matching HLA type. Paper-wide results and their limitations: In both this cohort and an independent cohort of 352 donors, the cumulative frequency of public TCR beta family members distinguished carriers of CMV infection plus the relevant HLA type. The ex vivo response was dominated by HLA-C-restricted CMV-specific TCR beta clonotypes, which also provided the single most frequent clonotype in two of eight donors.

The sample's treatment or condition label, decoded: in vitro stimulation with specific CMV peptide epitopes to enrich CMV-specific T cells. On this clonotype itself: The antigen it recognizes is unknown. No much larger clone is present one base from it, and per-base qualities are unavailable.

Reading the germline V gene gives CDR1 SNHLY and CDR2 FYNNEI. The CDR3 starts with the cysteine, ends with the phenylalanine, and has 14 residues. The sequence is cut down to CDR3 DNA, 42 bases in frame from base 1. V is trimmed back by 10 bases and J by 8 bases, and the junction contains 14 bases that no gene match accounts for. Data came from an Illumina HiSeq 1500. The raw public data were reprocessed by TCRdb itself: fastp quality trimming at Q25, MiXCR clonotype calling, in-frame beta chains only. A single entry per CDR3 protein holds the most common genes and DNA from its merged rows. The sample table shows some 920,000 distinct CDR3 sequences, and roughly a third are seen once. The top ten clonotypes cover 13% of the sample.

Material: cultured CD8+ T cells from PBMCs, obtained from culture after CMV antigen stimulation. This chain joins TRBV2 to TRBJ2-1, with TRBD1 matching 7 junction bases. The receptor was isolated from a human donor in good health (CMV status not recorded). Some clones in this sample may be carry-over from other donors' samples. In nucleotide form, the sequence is TGTGCCATTTTGGCCATACAGGGGTTCGATGAGCAGTTCTTC. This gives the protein CAILAIQGFDEQFF. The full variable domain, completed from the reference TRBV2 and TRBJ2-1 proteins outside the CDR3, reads EPEVTQTPSHQVTQMGQEVILRCVPISNHLYFYWYRQILGQKVEFLVSFYNNEISEKSEIFDDQFSVERPDGSNFTLKIRSTKLEDSAMYFCAILAIQGFDEQFFGPGTRLTVL.